Reported below is one TCR beta chain. As yet, its antigen is unknown. This entry belongs to a study of T cell responses to AZD1222 COVID-19 vaccine. General study findings and limits: Without day 14 samples, only post-peak T cell repertoires were studied. Donors skewed white British and female; clonal diversity was possibly underestimated.

The length of the CDR3 is 14 residues. The V segment lost 4 bases and the J segment 4 bases; nucleotides outside the gene matches: 3. Per the germline V gene, CDR1 is SGHTA and CDR2 is FQGNSA. Clones were read by immunoSEQ multiplex PCR, and TCRdb kept only the in-frame ones, dropping some. The top ten hold about 25% of the sample, which has some 200,000 clones, 88% seen once. The receptor comes from an adult who received the AZD1222 COVID-19 vaccine. The sample here was peripheral blood, taken 28 days after the second AZD1222 dose. V gene TRBV7-2 combines with J gene TRBJ2-4; 8 positions match TRBD1. This CDR3 is CASSSTGGKNIQYF. The CDR3 DNA is TGTGCCAGCAGCTCCACAGGGGGAAAAAACATTCAGTACTTC.